Below, 8 T cell receptor beta chains from the same sample are listed, as sequenced in a study of T cell responses to AZD1222 COVID-19 vaccine. The table came from immunoSEQ multiplex PCR; TCRdb's copy has only in-frame clones and leaves some out. The repertoire holds about 82,000 clones, with 90% as singletons. The sample in question was peripheral blood, obtained on day 0 of AZD1222 vaccination. All receptors derive from an adult in good health.

This clone was observed once. The rearrangement uses TRBV7-9 and TRBJ1-5, with 9 bases fitting TRBD1. The germline gives CDR1 SEHNR, CDR2 FQNEAQ (reference sequence). CDR3 length: 15 residues. J lost 4 bases, V lost 0 bases, and 1 base had no gene match. The CDR3 reads CASSLAGQGNQPQHF. The CDR3 region has the DNA TGTGCCAGCAGCTTAGCGGGACAGGGTAATCAGCCCCAGCATTTT.

The gene calls are TRBV27 and TRBJ2-5; TRBD2 matches at 10 bases. V lost 5 bases, J lost 6 bases, and 12 bases stayed unmatched. The CDR3 has 16 amino acids. Germline V gives CDR1 MNHEY, CDR2 SMNVEV (reference sequence). Here the CDR3 DNA reads TGTGCCAGCAGTGCCCCTGCAGCGGGGGGGCCAAAGACCCAGTACTTC. Translating gives CASSAPAAGGPKTQYF.

The rearrangement links TRBV28 to TRBJ2-1; perhaps TRBD2 as D (7 bases). Germline loops: CDR1 MDHEN, CDR2 SYDVKM. The CDR3 consists of 14 residues. V lost 6 bases, J lost 4 bases, and 13 bases lay in between. CDR3 sequence (DNA): TGTGCCAGCAGGGAGGGGGGGCTATACAATGAGCAGTTCTTC. Encoded protein: CASREGGLYNEQFF.

The chain combines TRBV7-2 with TRBJ2-5; 13 positions match TRBD2. The CDR3 has 19 amino acids. The ends lost 4 bases at V and 4 bases at J; junction bases unmatched: 15. Germline V gene lookup returns CDR1 SGHTA and CDR2 FQGNSA. The CDR3 DNA reads as TGTGCCAGCAGCTCTACCTCCGGCCGACTAGCGGGGGGCCCAGAGACCCAGTACTTC. Protein: CASSSTSGRLAGGPETQYF.

This sequence joins TRBV5-6 and TRBJ1-4; TRBD1 agrees at 10 bases. Germline V CDR1 and CDR2: SGHDT, YYEEEE. The CDR3 is 16 residues long. Germline trimming cut 4 bases from V and 8 bases from J; bases unmatched to any gene: 11. Here the CDR3 reads CASSPLGGTGEEKLFF. As DNA, the CDR3 is TGTGCCAGCAGCCCCCTCGGCGGGACAGGGGAAGAAAAACTGTTTTTT.

The chain uses TRBV2 and TRBJ1-4; D may be TRBD1 (5 bases). This CDR3 has 16 amino acids. Germline CDR1 SNHLY, CDR2 FYNNEI. V gave up 3 bases and J gave up 7 bases, with 18 bases separating them. CDR3 bases: TGTGCCAGCAGTGAGACGGGACGACCGGCCCTTGAAAAACTGTTTTTT. Translation gives CASSETGRPALEKLFF.

This sequence joins TRBV6-5 and TRBJ2-5, with 7 bases aligning to TRBD2. The ends lost 7 bases at V and 1 base at J; junction bases unmatched: 6. This CDR3 is built from 14 residues. CDR1 is MNHEY and CDR2 is SVGAGI in the germline V gene. CDR3 in DNA: TGTGCCAGCACCGTAGGCGGGAGCCAAGAGACCCAGTACTTC. As protein: CASTVGGSQETQYF.

This clone has just one count. The chain joins TRBV6-2 or TRBV6-3 to TRBJ1-3, with D maybe TRBD1 (5 bases). This CDR3 has 16 residues. Germline values: CDR1 MNHEY, CDR2 SVGEGT. With 6 bases removed from V and 0 bases from J, the gap between germline ends came to 15 bases. In DNA form, the CDR3 reads TGTGCCAGCAGCCCCGGGACGGGTTTCTCTGGAAACACCATATATTTT. Encoded protein: CASSPGTGFSGNTIYF.